The 17 T cell receptor beta chains below all came from one sample that was sequenced in a study of T cell responses to AZD1222 COVID-19 vaccine. Clones were read by immunoSEQ multiplex PCR, and TCRdb kept only the in-frame ones, dropping some. Altogether roughly 130,000 clones are present, about 86% being singletons, with the ten largest covering less than 15%. The sample was peripheral blood, taken on day 0 of AZD1222 vaccination. Receptors were obtained from an adult in good health.

This clone was detected only once. V usage is TRBV9 and J usage is TRBJ1-2; no reliable D call. Germline CDR1 reads SGDLS; CDR2 reads YYNGEE. V dropped 0 bases and J dropped 4 bases, with 7 bases sitting between them. This CDR3 contains 13 residues. CDR3 nucleotide sequence: TGTGCCAGCAGCGTAGATGTGGGCTATGGCTACACCTTC. It specifies CASSVDVGYGYTF.

V is TRBV4-1 and J is TRBJ1-5; weak D call: TRBD1 (5 bases). Germline V lookup: CDR1 MGHRA, CDR2 YSYEKL. V lost 5 bases to trimming and J lost 8 bases, with 19 bases between them. This CDR3 region has 15 residues. Here the CDR3 reads CASSKIATVQEPQHF. The CDR3 bases are TGCGCCAGCAGCAAAATCGCGACAGTTCAGGAGCCCCAGCATTTT.

The gene calls are TRBV2 and TRBJ1-3; 12 nucleotides agree with TRBD1. The CDR3 is made up of 17 amino acids. Trimming at V came to 6 bases and at J to 3 bases, leaving 9 bases not matched to a gene. In germline, CDR1 is SNHLY, CDR2 FYNNEI. CDR3 in amino acids: CASSGTGGAAYGNTIYF. The CDR3 region has the DNA TGTGCCAGCAGCGGGACAGGGGGCGCGGCATATGGAAACACCATATATTTT.

The genes are TRBV7-2 and TRBJ2-3, with a weak D call TRBD2 (6 bases). Germline V gene sequence: CDR1 SGHTA, CDR2 FQGNSA. The CDR3 length is 13 residues. V was trimmed by 5 bases and J by 3 bases, leaving 9 bases between them. CDR3 loop: CASSRDSTDTQYF. In nucleotides, the CDR3 is TGTGCCAGCAGCCGGGACTCAACAGATACGCAGTATTTT.

This clone was seen a single time. The chain employs TRBV7-2 and TRBJ2-4; D is ambiguous. The CDR3 loop spans 14 amino acids. Trimming removed 2 bases at V and 3 bases at J, with 8 bases between. In germline, CDR1 is SGHTA, CDR2 FQGNSA. The CDR3 sequence is CASSLTPDKNIQYF. The CDR3 bases are TGTGCCAGCAGCTTAACCCCAGACAAAAACATTCAGTACTTC. Full variable domain (outside the CDR3, taken from reference TRBV7-2 and TRBJ2-4): GAGVSQSPSNKVTEKGKDVELRCDPISGHTALYWYRQSLGQGLEFLIYFQGNSAPDKSGLPSDRFSAERTGGSVSTLTIQRTQQEDSAVYLCASSLTPDKNIQYFGAGTRLSVL.

The chain joins TRBV3-1 (or the pseudogene TRBV3-2) to TRBJ1-4; 7 bases align to TRBD1. The germline gives CDR1 LGHDT, CDR2 YNNKEL (reference sequence). The CDR3 consists of 17 residues. With 3 bases clipped from V and 5 bases from J, the junction kept 12 bases outside the gene matches. The CDR3 DNA reads TGTGCCAGCAGCCAGACCGGAAGAGGAGGGGGCAATGAAAAACTGTTTTTT. This gives the protein CASSQTGRGGGNEKLFF.

This rearrangement joins TRBV29-1 to TRBJ2-7; 8 nucleotides line up with TRBD1. J lost 6 bases, V lost 7 bases, and 11 bases had no gene match. The CDR3 consists of 13 residues. Per the germline V gene, CDR1 is SQVTM and CDR2 is ANQGSEA. This chain's CDR3 is CSADDRGSGEQYF. CDR3 in DNA: TGCAGCGCCGACGACAGGGGCTCGGGCGAGCAGTACTTC.

The chain joins TRBV24-1 to TRBJ2-3, with D unclear. CDR1 is KGHDR and CDR2 is SFDVKD in the germline V gene. This CDR3 contains 16 residues. V was cut by 1 base and J by 5 bases, with 15 bases left in between. CDR3 region: CATSDFKDSLGDTQYF. In DNA, the CDR3 is TGTGCCACCAGTGATTTCAAGGATTCCCTCGGAGATACGCAGTATTTT.

The chain employs TRBV7-2 and TRBJ1-2; 8 nucleotides line up with TRBD1. The CDR3 spans 15 residues. CDR1 and CDR2 from the germline V gene are SGHTA and FQGNSA. With V trimmed by 1 base and J by 6 bases, 7 bases remained unmatched. As DNA, the CDR3 is TGTGCCAGCAGCTTAGACCCCGCCAGGGGGCATGGCTACACCTTC. This sequence encodes CASSLDPARGHGYTF.

J is TRBJ2-3 and V is TRBV2; 12 nucleotides align to TRBD2. This CDR3 spans 21 amino acids. Germline V gene data show CDR1 as SNHLY and CDR2 as FYNNEI. V shed 7 bases and J 0 bases; nucleotides not matched to a gene: 20. The CDR3 loop reads CASMGGAAVPSGRESTDTQYF. CDR3 in DNA: TGTGCCAGCATGGGGGGGGCCGCCGTTCCTAGCGGGAGGGAAAGCACAGATACGCAGTATTTT.

This chain connects TRBV10-3 to TRBJ2-1; TRBD1 matches at 11 bases. The CDR3 length is 14 residues. V lost 6 bases, J lost 6 bases, and 4 bases stayed unmatched. The germline V gene has CDR1 ENHRY and CDR2 SYGVKD. This CDR3 is CAIRAGTGGNEQFF. The CDR3 DNA sequence: TGTGCCATCAGGGCCGGGACAGGGGGCAATGAGCAGTTCTTC.

The rearrangement links TRBV7-2 to TRBJ2-3, with D unclear. Germline-derived CDR1 and CDR2 are SGHTA and FQGNSA. This CDR3 spans 15 amino acids. V lost 4 bases and J lost 1, with 12 bases in between. The CDR3 nucleotides are TGTGCCAGCAGCTCCGTCTACGGTCGCACAGATACGCAGTATTTT. It codes for CASSSVYGRTDTQYF.

This chain connects TRBV4-3 to TRBJ2-2; 11 nucleotides line up with TRBD2. There are 18 residues in the CDR3. The V gene end was trimmed by 1 base and the J gene end by 4 bases; junction bases not matched to a gene: 8. Per the germline V gene, CDR1 is LGHNA and CDR2 is YSLEER. CDR3 sequence reads: CASSQGLAGGVVTGELFF. The CDR3 nucleotides are TGCGCCAGCAGCCAAGGGCTAGCGGGGGGCGTCGTCACCGGGGAGCTGTTTTTT.

The rearrangement joins TRBV7-2 to TRBJ1-1; D ambiguous. The CDR3 contains 13 residues. Germline CDR1 is SGHTA and CDR2 is FQGNSA. The V gene lost 5 bases and the J gene lost 1 base, with 8 bases spanning the gap. CDR3 in DNA: TGTGCCAGCAGCCCCTCTGGGAACACTGAAGCTTTCTTT. Translation: CASSPSGNTEAFF.

The chain carries TRBV9 and TRBJ1-4; D unresolved. This CDR3 is 14 amino acids long. The V gene's germline CDR1 is SGDLS and CDR2 YYNGEE. V gave up 4 bases and J gave up 0 bases, with 7 bases separating them. Written as DNA, the CDR3 is TGTGCCAGCAGCATAGGACCAACTAATGAAAAACTGTTTTTT. This codes for CASSIGPTNEKLFF.

The chain joins TRBV6-4 to TRBJ2-1; 13 bases align to TRBD2. This CDR3 spans 15 amino acids. Germline V gene data show CDR1 as MRHNA and CDR2 as SNTAGT. The ends lost 6 bases at V and 8 bases at J; junction bases unmatched: 7. The CDR3 reads CASSPGLAGTDEQFF. The CDR3 DNA follows: TGTGCCAGCAGCCCGGGACTAGCGGGGACGGATGAGCAGTTCTTC.

The rearrangement joins TRBV6-5 to TRBJ1-1; D remains ambiguous. CDR1 MNHEY and CDR2 SVGAGI come from the germline V gene. The CDR3 has 14 amino acids. V lost 4 bases, J lost 1 base, and 10 bases lay in between. CDR3 DNA sequence: TGTGCCAGCAGTTGGGATCGCCAGAACACTGAAGCTTTCTTT. Amino acids: CASSWDRQNTEAFF.